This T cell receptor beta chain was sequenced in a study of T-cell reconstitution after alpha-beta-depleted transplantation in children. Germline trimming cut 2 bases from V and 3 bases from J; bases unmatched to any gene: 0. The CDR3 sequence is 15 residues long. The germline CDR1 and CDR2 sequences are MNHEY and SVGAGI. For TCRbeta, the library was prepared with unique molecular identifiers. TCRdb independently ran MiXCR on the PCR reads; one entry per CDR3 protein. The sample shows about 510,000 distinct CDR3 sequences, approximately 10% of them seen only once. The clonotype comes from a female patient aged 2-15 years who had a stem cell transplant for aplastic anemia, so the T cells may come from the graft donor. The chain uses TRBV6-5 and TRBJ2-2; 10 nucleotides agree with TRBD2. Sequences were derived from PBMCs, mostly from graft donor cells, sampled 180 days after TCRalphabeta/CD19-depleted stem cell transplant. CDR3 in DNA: TGTGCCAGCAGTTACCTAGCGGGGGACACCGGGGAGCTGTTTTTT. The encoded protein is CASSYLAGDTGELFF.